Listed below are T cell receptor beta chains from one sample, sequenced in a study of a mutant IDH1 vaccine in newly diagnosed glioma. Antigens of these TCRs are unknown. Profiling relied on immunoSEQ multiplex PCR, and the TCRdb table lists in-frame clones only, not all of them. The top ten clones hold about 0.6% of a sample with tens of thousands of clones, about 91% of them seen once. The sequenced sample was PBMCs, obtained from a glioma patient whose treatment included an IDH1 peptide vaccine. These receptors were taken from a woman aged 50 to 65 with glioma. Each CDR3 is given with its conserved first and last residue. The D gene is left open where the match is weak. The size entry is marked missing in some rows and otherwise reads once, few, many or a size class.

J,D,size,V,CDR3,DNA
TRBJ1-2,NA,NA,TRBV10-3,CAITNGAQFYGYTF,TGTGCCATTACAAACGGGGCCCAATTCTATGGCTACACCTTC
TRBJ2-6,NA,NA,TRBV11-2,CASSSDSNSGANVLTF,TGTGCCAGCAGCTCCGACAGCAACTCTGGGGCCAACGTCCTGACTTTC
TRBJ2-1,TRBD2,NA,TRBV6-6,CASSTSGTSVDNEQFF,TGTGCCAGCAGTACATCCGGGACTAGCGTAGACAATGAGCAGTTCTTC
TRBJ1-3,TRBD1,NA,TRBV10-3,CAITPGQDSGNTIYF,TGTGCCATCACCCCGGGACAGGACTCTGGAAACACCATATATTTT
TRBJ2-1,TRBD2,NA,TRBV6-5,CASSPPGRGIGEQFF,TGTGCCAGCAGCCCACCCGGGAGGGGCATTGGTGAGCAGTTCTTC
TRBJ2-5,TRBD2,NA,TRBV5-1,CASRGLDQETQYF,TGCGCCAGCAGAGGACTAGACCAAGAGACCCAGTACTTC
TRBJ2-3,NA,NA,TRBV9,CASSVGMGDTQYF,TGTGCCAGCAGTGTAGGAATGGGAGATACGCAGTATTTT
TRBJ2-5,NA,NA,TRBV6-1,CASSEPGPRGEAQYF,TGTGCCAGCAGTGAACCGGGACCTAGAGGGGAGGCCCAGTACTTC
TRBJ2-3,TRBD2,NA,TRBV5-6,CASNPPGLAGSDTQYF,TGTGCCAGCAACCCTCCGGGACTAGCGGGATCAGATACGCAGTATTTT
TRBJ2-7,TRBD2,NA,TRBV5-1,CASSLGLAGLPQGYEQYF,TGCGCCAGCAGCTTGGGACTAGCGGGCCTCCCGCAGGGCTACGAGCAGTACTTC
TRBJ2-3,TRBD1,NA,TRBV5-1,CASSLGTGASTDTQYF,TGCGCCAGCAGCTTGGGGACAGGGGCTAGCACAGATACGCAGTATTTT
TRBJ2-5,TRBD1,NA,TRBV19,CASSGTGEKTQYF,TGTGCCAGTAGTGGGACAGGGGAAAAGACCCAGTACTTC
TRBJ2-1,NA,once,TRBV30,CAWSVGGTASYNEQFF,TGTGCCTGGAGTGTCGGCGGGACTGCCAGCTACAATGAGCAGTTCTTC
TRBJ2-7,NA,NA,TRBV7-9,CASSFTDGPYEQYF,TGTGCCAGCTCCTTCACTGACGGTCCCTACGAGCAGTACTTC
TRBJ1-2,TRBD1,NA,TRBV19,CASSTLPGQGGGSYTF,TGTGCCAGTAGTACTTTACCGGGACAGGGAGGTGGAAGCTACACCTTC
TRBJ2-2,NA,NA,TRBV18,CASSPPGRNTGELFF,TGTGCCAGCTCACCACCGGGCAGGAACACCGGGGAGCTGTTTTTT
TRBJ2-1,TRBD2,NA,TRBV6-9,CASSSLPGTSGSGPYNEQFF,TGTGCCAGCAGTTCCCTACCCGGGACTAGCGGGAGTGGGCCCTACAATGAGCAGTTCTTC